Included here is one T cell receptor (beta chain) sequence, with context. This entry belongs to a study of blood T cell repertoires in COVID-19. For the study at large: PBMCs, B-cell-depleted T cells, or T cells provided the cDNA or gDNA that made up the material.

The table came from immunoSEQ multiplex PCR; TCRdb's copy has only in-frame clones and leaves some out. The sample includes about 76,000 clones, more than 75% of them seen just once. The sequence was obtained from a human donor in a cohort sampled during active COVID-19. The specimen sequenced was peripheral blood.

CDR3 in DNA: TGTGCCAGCTCACTATCGACAGAAGCTAACTATGGCTACACCTTC. This sequence encodes CASSLSTEANYGYTF. V and J are TRBV18 and TRBJ1-2, with D possibly matching TRBD1 (5 bases). The CDR3 is 15 amino acids. Per germline, CDR1 KGHSH and CDR2 LQKENI. V was cut by 4 bases and J by 0 bases, with 12 bases left in between.